The sequence of this TCR beta chain was determined in a study of blood T cell repertoires in COVID-19. Looking at the study overall: The study drew acute and convalescent COVID-19 samples from the United States, Italy and Spain. PBMCs, B-cell-depleted T cells, or T cells were the source of the cDNA or gDNA that made up the material.

Authors' methods: Amplifying reference gene primers gave estimates of nucleated cell counts. Assay: immunoSEQ multiplex PCR; the TCRdb copy retains only in-frame clones and omits some. The V and J calls and clone size come from that table; D and trimming were worked out from the DNA. Here the sample spans some 160,000 clones, approximately 92% being singletons. Germline V lookup: CDR1 SGHTA, CDR2 FQGTGA. The CDR3 is 16 amino acids. Trimming cost V 0 bases and J 7 bases; bases outside gene matches: 7. The clonotype comes from a woman aged 60-75 years with active COVID-19. The sequencing input was peripheral blood. The chain joins TRBV7-3 to TRBJ2-2; 8 bases are a match to TRBD2. CDR3 amino acids: CASSLTPGLAGGELFF. The CDR3 nucleotides read TGTGCCAGCAGCTTAACCCCCGGACTAGCAGGCGGGGAGCTGTTTTTT.